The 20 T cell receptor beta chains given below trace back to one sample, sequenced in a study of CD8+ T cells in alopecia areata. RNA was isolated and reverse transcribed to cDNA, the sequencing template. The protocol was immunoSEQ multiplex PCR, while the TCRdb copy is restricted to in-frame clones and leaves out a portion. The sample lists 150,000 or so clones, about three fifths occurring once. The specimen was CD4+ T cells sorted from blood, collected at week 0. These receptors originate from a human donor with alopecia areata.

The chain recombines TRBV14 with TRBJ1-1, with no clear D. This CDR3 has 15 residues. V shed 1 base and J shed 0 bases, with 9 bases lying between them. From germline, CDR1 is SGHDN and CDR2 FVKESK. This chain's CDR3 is CASSQGGSVNTEAFF. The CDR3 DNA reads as TGTGCCAGCAGCCAAGGGGGTTCAGTGAACACTGAAGCTTTCTTT.

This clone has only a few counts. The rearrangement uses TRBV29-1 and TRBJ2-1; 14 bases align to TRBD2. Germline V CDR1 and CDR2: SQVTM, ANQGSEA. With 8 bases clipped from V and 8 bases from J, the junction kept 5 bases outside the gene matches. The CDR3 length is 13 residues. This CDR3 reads CSKTSGGAHEQFF. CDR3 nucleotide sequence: TGCAGCAAGACTAGCGGGGGGGCCCATGAGCAGTTCTTC.

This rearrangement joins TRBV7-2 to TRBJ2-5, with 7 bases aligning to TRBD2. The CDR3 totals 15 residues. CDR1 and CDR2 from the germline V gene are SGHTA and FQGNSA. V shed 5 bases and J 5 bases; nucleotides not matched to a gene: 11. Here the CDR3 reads CASSPPTSWGETQYF. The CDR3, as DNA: TGTGCCAGCAGCCCCCCGACTAGCTGGGGGGAGACCCAGTACTTC.

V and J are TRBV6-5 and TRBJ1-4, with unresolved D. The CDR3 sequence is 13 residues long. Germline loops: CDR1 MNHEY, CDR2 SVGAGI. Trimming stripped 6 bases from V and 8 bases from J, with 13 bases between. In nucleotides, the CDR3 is TGTGCCAGCAGGGATATGACCTGGGAAAAACTGTTTTTT. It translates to CASRDMTWEKLFF.

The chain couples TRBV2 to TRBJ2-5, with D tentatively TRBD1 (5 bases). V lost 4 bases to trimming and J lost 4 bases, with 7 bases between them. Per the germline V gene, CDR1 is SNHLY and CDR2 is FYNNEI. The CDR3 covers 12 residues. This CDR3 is CASSGQRETQYF. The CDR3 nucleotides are TGTGCCAGCAGTGGACAGAGAGAGACCCAGTACTTC.

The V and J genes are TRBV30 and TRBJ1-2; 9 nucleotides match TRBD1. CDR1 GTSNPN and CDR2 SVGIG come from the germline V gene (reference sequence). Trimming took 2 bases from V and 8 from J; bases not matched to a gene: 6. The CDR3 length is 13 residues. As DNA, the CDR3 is TGTGCCTGGAGTAAACAGGGGGCGCGCGGCTACACCTTC. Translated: CAWSKQGARGYTF.

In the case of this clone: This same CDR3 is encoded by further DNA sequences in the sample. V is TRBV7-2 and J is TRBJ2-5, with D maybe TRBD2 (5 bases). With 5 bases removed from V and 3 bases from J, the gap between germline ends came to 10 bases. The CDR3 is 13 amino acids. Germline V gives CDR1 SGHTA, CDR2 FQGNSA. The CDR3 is CASSPSREETQYF. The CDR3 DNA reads TGTGCCAGCAGCCCCTCGCGGGAAGAGACCCAGTACTTC.

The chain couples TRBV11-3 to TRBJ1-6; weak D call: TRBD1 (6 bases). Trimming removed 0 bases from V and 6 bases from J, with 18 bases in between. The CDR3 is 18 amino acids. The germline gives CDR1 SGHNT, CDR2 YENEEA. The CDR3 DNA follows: TGTGCCAGCAGCTTAGAAGGCGTATGGGGACACTTTAATTCACCCCTCCACTTT. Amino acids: CASSLEGVWGHFNSPLHF.

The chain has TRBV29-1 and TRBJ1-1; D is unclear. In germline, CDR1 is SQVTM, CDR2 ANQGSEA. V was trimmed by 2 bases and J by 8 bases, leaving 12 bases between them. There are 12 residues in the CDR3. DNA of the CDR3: TGCAGCGTTGAAATTGGGCACGGGGAAGCTTTCTTT. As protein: CSVEIGHGEAFF.

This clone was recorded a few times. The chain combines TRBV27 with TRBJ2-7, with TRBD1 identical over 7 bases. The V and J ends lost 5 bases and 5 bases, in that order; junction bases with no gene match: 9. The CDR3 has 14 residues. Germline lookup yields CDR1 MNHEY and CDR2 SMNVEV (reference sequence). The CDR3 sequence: CASSLYDRVHEQYF. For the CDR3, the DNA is TGTGCCAGCAGTCTCTACGACAGGGTCCACGAGCAGTACTTC.

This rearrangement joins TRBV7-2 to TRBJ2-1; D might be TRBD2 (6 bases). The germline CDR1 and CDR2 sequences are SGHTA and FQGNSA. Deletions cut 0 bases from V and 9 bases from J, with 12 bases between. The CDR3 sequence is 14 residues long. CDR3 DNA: TGTGCCAGCAGCTTAGCTTGGGGGGAGGCTGAGCAGTTCTTC. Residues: CASSLAWGEAEQFF.

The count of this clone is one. For the CDR3, the DNA is TGTGCCAGCAGTGAATTCGGCAGGGGGGGAACTGAAGCTTTCTTT. As protein: CASSEFGRGGTEAFF. V is TRBV25-1 and J is TRBJ1-1; 7 bases fit TRBD1. CDR1 MGHDK and CDR2 SYGVNS come from the germline V gene. CDR3 length equals 15 residues. J gave up 5 bases and V 1 base, and 7 bases lay outside the gene matches.

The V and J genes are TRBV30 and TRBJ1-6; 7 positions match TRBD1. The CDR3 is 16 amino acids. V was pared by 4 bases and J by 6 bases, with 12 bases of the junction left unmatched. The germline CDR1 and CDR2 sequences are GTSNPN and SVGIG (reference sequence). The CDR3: CAWTGTARAANSPLHF. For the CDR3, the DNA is TGTGCCTGGACCGGGACAGCCAGAGCCGCTAATTCACCCCTCCACTTT.

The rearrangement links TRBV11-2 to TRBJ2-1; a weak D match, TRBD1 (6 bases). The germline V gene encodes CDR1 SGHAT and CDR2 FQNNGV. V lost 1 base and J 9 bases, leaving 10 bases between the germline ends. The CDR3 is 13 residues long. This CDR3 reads CASSLGTGSEQFF. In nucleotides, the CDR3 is TGTGCCAGCAGCTTAGGTACAGGGAGTGAGCAGTTCTTC.

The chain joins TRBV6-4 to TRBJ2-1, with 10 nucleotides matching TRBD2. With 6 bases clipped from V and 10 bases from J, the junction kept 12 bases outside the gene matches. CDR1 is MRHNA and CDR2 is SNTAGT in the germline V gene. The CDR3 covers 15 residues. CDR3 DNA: TGTGCCAGCAGAGCTAACCTAGCGGGGGTAGGAGAGCAGTTCTTC. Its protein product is CASRANLAGVGEQFF.

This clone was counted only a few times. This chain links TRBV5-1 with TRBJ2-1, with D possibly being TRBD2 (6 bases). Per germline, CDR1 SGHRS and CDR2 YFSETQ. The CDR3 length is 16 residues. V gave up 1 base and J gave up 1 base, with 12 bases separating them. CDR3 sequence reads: CASSLNGGSSYNEQFF. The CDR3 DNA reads TGCGCCAGCAGCTTGAACGGGGGTTCGTCCTACAATGAGCAGTTCTTC.

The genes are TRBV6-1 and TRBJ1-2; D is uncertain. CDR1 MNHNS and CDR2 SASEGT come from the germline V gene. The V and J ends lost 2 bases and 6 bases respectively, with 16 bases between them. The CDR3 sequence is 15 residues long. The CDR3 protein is CASSEPESLGHGYTF. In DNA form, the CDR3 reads TGTGCCAGCAGTGAACCCGAATCCCTCGGGCATGGCTACACCTTC.

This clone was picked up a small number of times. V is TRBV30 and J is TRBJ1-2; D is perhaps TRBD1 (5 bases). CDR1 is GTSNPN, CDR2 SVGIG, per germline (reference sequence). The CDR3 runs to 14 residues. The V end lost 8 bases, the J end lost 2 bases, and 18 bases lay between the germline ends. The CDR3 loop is CATAGTDKNYGYTF. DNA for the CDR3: TGTGCCACGGCAGGGACTGACAAAAACTATGGCTACACCTTC.

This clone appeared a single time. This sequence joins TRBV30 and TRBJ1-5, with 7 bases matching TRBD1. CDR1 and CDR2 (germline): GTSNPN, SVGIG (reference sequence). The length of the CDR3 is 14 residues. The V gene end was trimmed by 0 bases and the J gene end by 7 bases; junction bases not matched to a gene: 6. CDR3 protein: CAWSVLTGQQPQHF. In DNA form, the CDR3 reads TGTGCCTGGAGTGTACTGACAGGGCAACAGCCCCAGCATTTT.

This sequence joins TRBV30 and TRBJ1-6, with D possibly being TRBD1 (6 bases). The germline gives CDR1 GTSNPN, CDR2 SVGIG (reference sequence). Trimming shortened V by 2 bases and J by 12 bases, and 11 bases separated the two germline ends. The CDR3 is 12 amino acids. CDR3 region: CAWSQIQGPLHF. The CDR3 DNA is TGTGCCTGGAGTCAAATACAGGGACCCCTCCACTTT.